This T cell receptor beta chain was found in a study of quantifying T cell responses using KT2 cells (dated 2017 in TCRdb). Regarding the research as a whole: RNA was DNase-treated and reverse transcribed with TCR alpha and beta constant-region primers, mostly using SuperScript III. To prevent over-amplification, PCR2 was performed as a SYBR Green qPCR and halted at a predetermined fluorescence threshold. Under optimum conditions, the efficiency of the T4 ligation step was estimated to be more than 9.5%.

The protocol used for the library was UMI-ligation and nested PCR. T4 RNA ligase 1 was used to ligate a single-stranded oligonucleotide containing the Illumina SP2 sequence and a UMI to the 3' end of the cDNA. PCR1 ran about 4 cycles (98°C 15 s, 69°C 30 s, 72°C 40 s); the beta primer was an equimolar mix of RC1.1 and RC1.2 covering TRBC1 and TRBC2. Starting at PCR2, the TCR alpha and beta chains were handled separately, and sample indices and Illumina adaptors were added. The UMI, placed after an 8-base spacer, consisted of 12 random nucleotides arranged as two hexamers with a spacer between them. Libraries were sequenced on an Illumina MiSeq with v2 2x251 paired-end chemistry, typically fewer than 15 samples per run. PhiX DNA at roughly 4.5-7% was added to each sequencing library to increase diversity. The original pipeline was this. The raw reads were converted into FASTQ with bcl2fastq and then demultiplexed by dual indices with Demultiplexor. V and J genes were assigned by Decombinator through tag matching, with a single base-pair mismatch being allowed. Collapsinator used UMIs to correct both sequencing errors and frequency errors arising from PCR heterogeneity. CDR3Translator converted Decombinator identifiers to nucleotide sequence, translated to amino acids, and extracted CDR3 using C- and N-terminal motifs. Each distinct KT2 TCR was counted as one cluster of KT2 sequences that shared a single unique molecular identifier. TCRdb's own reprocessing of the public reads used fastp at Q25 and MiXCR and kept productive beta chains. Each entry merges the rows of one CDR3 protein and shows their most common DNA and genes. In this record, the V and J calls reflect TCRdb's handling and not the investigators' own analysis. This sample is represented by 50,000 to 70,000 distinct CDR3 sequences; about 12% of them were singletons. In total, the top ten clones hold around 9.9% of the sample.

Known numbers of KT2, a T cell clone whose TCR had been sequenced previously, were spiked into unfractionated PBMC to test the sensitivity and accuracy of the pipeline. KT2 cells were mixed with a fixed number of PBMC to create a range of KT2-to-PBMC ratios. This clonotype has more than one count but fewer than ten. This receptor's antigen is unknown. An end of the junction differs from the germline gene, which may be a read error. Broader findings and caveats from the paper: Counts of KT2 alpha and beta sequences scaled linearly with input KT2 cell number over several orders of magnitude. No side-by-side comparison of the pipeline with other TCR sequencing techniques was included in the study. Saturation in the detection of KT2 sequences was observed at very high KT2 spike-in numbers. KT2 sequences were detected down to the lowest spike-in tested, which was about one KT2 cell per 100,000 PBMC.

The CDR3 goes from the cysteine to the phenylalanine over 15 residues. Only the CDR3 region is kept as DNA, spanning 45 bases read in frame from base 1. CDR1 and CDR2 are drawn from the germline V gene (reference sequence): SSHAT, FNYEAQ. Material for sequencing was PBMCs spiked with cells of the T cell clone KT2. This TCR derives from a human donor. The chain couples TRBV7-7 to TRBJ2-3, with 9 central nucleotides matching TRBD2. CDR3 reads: CASSLVAGGMDTQYF. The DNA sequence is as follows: TGTGCTAGCAGCTTAGTGGCGGGAGGGATGGATACGCAGTATTTT.